This entry features one TCR beta chain sequence. Its matching antigen is unknown. These data come from a study of cytomegalovirus exposure and HLA in healthy donors. The study's findings and limits: Most subjects had HLA-A and HLA-B alleles reportedly predicted accurately by TCR beta sequences.

In germline, CDR1 is MNHEY, CDR2 SMNVEV (reference sequence). V lost 8 bases to trimming and J lost 2 bases; unmatched junction nucleotides: 12. CDR3 length: 15 residues. Both 60 Vbeta primers and 13 Jbeta primers went into the PCR. Generated by immunoSEQ multiplex PCR, the TCRdb table keeps only in-frame clones and is missing some. This sample contains about 120,000 clones. V and J are TRBV27 and TRBJ2-7; 7 nucleotides line up with TRBD1. This receptor was obtained from a man aged 18 to 29 in good health and CMV-seronegative. Sample: PBMCs. In nucleotides, the CDR3 is TGTGCCAGCGGTCGCTACGGGACAGATCCCTACGAGCAGTACTTC. This translates into CASGRYGTDPYEQYF.